The next 21 T cell receptor beta chains were all read from a single sample in a study of T-cell reconstitution after alpha-beta-depleted transplantation in children. Unique molecular identifiers were incorporated when the TCRbeta library was constructed. TCRdb reprocessed the PCR reads via MiXCR and lists one record per CDR3 protein. This table has approximately 85,000 distinct CDR3 sequences, about 14% appearing once. The starting material was PBMCs, mostly from graft donor cells, obtained 180 days after TCRalphabeta/CD19-depleted stem cell transplant. The receptors come from a male patient aged 2-15 years who had a stem cell transplant for acute lymphoblastic leukemia, so the T cells may come from the graft donor.

This clonotype occurred a few times. This sequence joins TRBV10-3 and TRBJ1-2; the D is unclear. Germline CDR1 and CDR2: ENHRY and SYGVKD. This CDR3 has 12 amino acids. V lost 8 bases, J lost 4 bases, and 11 bases lay in between. The CDR3 protein is CAIGKGTYGYTF. Written as DNA, the CDR3 is TGTGCCATCGGAAAGGGTACCTATGGCTACACCTTC.

This clonotype has at least ten counts. This chain joins TRBV29-1 and TRBJ1-2; possibly TRBD1 for D (6 bases). This CDR3 has 19 residues. The V and J ends lost 0 bases and 1 base respectively, with 24 bases between them. Per germline, CDR1 SQVTM and CDR2 ANQGSEA. CDR3: CSVEEGRLDSPYFNYGYTF. In DNA, the CDR3 is TGCAGCGTTGAAGAAGGGAGATTGGACAGTCCTTACTTTAACTATGGCTACACCTTC.

This chain joins TRBV28 and TRBJ1-5, with D tentatively TRBD1 (6 bases). The CDR3 contains 15 residues. Trimming removed 3 bases at V and 6 bases at J, with 15 bases between. Germline CDR1 reads MDHEN; CDR2 reads SYDVKM. CDR3 in amino acids: CASSLFYRALQPQHF. The CDR3 DNA sequence: TGTGCCAGCAGTTTGTTCTACAGGGCGCTTCAGCCCCAGCATTTT.

The genes are TRBV6-2 or TRBV6-3 and TRBJ1-5; maybe TRBD1 (5 bases). V was shortened by 5 bases and J by 0 bases, with 8 bases between the two germline ends. The CDR3 has 14 residues. Germline CDR1 reads MNHEY; CDR2 reads SVGEGT. The CDR3 sequence is CASSDSYSNQPQHF. The CDR3 DNA reads as TGTGCCAGCAGTGACAGTTATAGCAATCAGCCCCAGCATTTT.

In its sample, this clonotype was seen many times. V gene TRBV11-1 combines with J gene TRBJ2-6, with 9 bases that match TRBD1. The CDR3 sequence is 18 residues long. Germline V gives CDR1 SGHAT, CDR2 FQDESV (reference sequence). Unmatched junction bases numbered 8, after V lost 5 bases and J lost 0 bases. The CDR3 is CASSPPGTGYSGANVLTF. CDR3 coding DNA: TGTGCCAGCAGCCCGCCCGGGACAGGGTACTCTGGGGCCAACGTCCTGACTTTC.

This clonotype was recorded many times. V is TRBV20-1 and J is TRBJ2-7; 11 positions match TRBD2. Per the germline V gene, CDR1 is DFQATT and CDR2 is SNEGSKA (reference sequence). V lost 0 bases to trimming and J lost 3 bases; unmatched junction nucleotides: 1. This CDR3 is built from 14 residues. CDR3 in DNA: TGCAGTGCTAGAGATACTAGCGGGGGCTACGAGCAGTACTTC. It translates to CSARDTSGGYEQYF.

V is TRBV27 and J is TRBJ2-5; TRBD1 or TRBD2 may be the D gene (5 bases each). V shed 6 bases and J shed 4 bases, with 18 bases lying between them. The length of the CDR3 is 15 residues. From germline, CDR1 is MNHEY and CDR2 SMNVEV (reference sequence). CDR3 DNA sequence: TGTGCCAGCAGCCCGCTACCCTCAGGGAGAGAGACCCAGTACTTC. This sequence encodes CASSPLPSGRETQYF.

The chain carries TRBV27 and TRBJ1-5; D perhaps matches TRBD1 (5 bases). CDR1 is MNHEY, CDR2 SMNVEV, per germline (reference sequence). Trimming took off 2 bases at V and 0 bases at J, with 8 bases between the two ends. The CDR3 runs 15 residues. CDR3: CASSLRRGSNQPQHF. The CDR3, as DNA: TGTGCCAGCAGTTTAAGGAGGGGTAGCAATCAGCCCCAGCATTTT.

This clonotype was seen only a few times. The V call is TRBV9, the J call TRBJ2-7; 7 bases are shared with TRBD2. V gave up 0 bases and J gave up 2 bases; unmatched junction bases: 2. The CDR3 extends over 14 amino acids. CDR1 and CDR2 from the germline V gene are SGDLS and YYNGEE. The CDR3 nucleotides read TGTGCCAGCAGCGTAGGAGCGGGGACCTACGAGCAGTACTTC. Translation: CASSVGAGTYEQYF.

This clonotype was counted a few times. The chain joins TRBV20-1 to TRBJ2-7, with 8 bases fitting TRBD2. The length of the CDR3 is 13 residues. V lost 5 bases, J lost 5 bases, and 8 bases stayed unmatched. CDR1 DFQATT and CDR2 SNEGSKA come from the germline V gene (reference sequence). The CDR3 sequence: CSAPREGRDEQYF. The CDR3 DNA sequence: TGCAGTGCTCCTCGGGAGGGCCGGGACGAGCAGTACTTC.

This clonotype was found a few times. This sequence joins TRBV5-1 and TRBJ2-7, with 7 bases identical to TRBD2. Trimming removed 4 bases from V and 2 bases from J; junction bases left unmatched: 12. This CDR3 region has 16 residues. CDR1 and CDR2 from the germline V gene are SGHRS and YFSETQ. The DNA of the CDR3 is TGCGCCAGCAGCCACGGATCTAGCGGCAAGGCCTACGAGCAGTACTTC. Its protein product is CASSHGSSGKAYEQYF. The full variable domain, completed using reference TRBV5-1 and TRBJ2-7, is KAGVTQTPRYLIKTRGQQVTLSCSPISGHRSVSWYQQTPGQGLQFLFEYFSETQRNKGNFPGRFSGRQFSNSRSEMNVSTLELGDSALYLCASSHGSSGKAYEQYFGPGTRLTVT.

This clonotype was counted a few times. The chain carries TRBV5-6 and TRBJ2-7, with D unresolved. The length of the CDR3 is 13 residues. Germline lookup yields CDR1 SGHDT and CDR2 YYEEEE. Trimming removed 0 bases at V and 5 bases at J, with 9 bases between. CDR3 loop: CASSLGGRHEQYF. DNA for the CDR3: TGTGCCAGCAGCTTGGGGGGTAGGCACGAGCAGTACTTC.

The chain couples TRBV7-2 to TRBJ2-7, with D hard to call. CDR3 size: 14 residues. Germline values: CDR1 SGHTA, CDR2 FQGNSA. The V and J ends lost 0 bases and 3 bases respectively, with 9 bases between them. CDR3 sequence: CASSLASDRYEQYF. CDR3 nucleotides: TGTGCCAGCAGCTTAGCATCGGACCGCTACGAGCAGTACTTC.

In its sample, this clonotype was seen many times. The genes are TRBV7-6 and TRBJ1-1; the D is unclear. Trimming took off 6 bases at V and 3 bases at J, with 17 bases between the two ends. The V gene's germline CDR1 is SGHVS and CDR2 FNYEAQ. The CDR3 has 15 amino acids. The CDR3 DNA reads as TGTGCCAGCAGTCTTACTTTGGGGAGAGACACTGAAGCTTTCTTT. It specifies CASSLTLGRDTEAFF.

The CDR3 region is CASSIPGIFTEAFF. CDR3 DNA: TGTGCCAGTAGTATCCCCGGAATCTTTACTGAAGCTTTCTTT. The V and J genes are TRBV19 and TRBJ1-1, with unresolved D. CDR1 and CDR2 (germline): LNHDA, SQIVND (reference sequence). This CDR3 comprises 14 residues. V lost 3 bases, J lost 5 bases, and 13 bases lay in between.

The rearrangement uses TRBV7-2 and TRBJ2-7; weak D call: TRBD2 (6 bases). V was pared by 5 bases and J by 6 bases, with 11 bases between. CDR3 length: 12 amino acids. Germline V gene lookup returns CDR1 SGHTA and CDR2 FQGNSA. The CDR3 loop reads CASSRGTREQYF. Written as DNA, the CDR3 is TGTGCCAGCAGCCGGGGGACTCGCGAGCAGTACTTC.

The chain combines TRBV4-2 with TRBJ2-2; 9 bases align to TRBD2. Germline V gene sequence: CDR1 LGHNA, CDR2 YNFKEQ. Trimming removed 4 bases from V and 6 bases from J; junction bases left unmatched: 15. This CDR3 has 18 residues. The CDR3 DNA reads TGTGCCAGCAGCCCCTTTCCCCTGGGACTAGCCGAAGCCGGGGAGCTGTTTTTT. It translates to CASSPFPLGLAEAGELFF.

The chain has TRBV5-1 and TRBJ1-1; 8 positions agree with TRBD1. The trim removed 3 bases at V and 3 bases at J, leaving 4 bases unmatched. Germline values: CDR1 SGHRS, CDR2 YFSETQ. The CDR3 spans 14 residues. The CDR3 DNA reads TGCGCCAGCAGCTCAGGGGGCCGGGACACTGAAGCTTTCTTT. Amino acid sequence: CASSSGGRDTEAFF. The whole variable domain, remainder taken from reference TRBV5-1 and TRBJ1-1, is KAGVTQTPRYLIKTRGQQVTLSCSPISGHRSVSWYQQTPGQGLQFLFEYFSETQRNKGNFPGRFSGRQFSNSRSEMNVSTLELGDSALYLCASSSGGRDTEAFFGQGTRLTVV.

In its sample, this clonotype was seen a few times. This rearrangement joins TRBV20-1 to TRBJ1-5; D not certain. Trimming removed 1 base from V and 4 bases from J, with 11 bases in between. Germline CDR1 is DFQATT and CDR2 is SNEGSKA (reference sequence). The CDR3 is made up of 14 amino acids. The CDR3 DNA sequence: TGCAGTGCTAGAGTAGGGCCAGTTAATCAGCCCCAGCATTTT. Amino acids: CSARVGPVNQPQHF.

The chain carries TRBV9 and TRBJ2-2; 9 bases fit TRBD2. This CDR3 comprises 16 residues. Germline-derived CDR1 and CDR2 are SGDLS and YYNGEE. Losses at the gene ends were 4 bases for V and 0 bases for J; bases not matched to a gene: 4. The CDR3 reads CASSLGTSSNTGELFF. DNA for the CDR3: TGTGCCAGCAGCCTCGGGACTAGCTCGAACACCGGGGAGCTGTTTTTT.

This clonotype was counted many times. The J gene is TRBJ1-6, the V gene TRBV7-9; D ambiguous. This CDR3 comprises 14 residues. V dropped 2 bases and J dropped 7 bases, with 9 bases sitting between them. Germline CDR1 and CDR2: SEHNR and FQNEAQ (reference sequence). In nucleotides, the CDR3 is TGTGCCAGCAGCTTACTTGGACGGAATTCACCCCTCCACTTT. Its translation is CASSLLGRNSPLHF.